These 5 T cell receptor beta chains share one sample of origin, sequenced in a study of control samples from healthy donors and cancer patients (dated by TCRdb to the early 2020s). The library was made by the immunoSEQ multiplex PCR assay. TCRdb took over this immuneACCESS table, retaining in-frame rearrangements with V and J assigned. Such tables are incomplete; in checked studies, under half of the missing clones stem from an unresolved V gene, and the remainder is unexplained. This sample is represented by 110,000 or so clones; about nine tenths of them were singletons. Roughly 4.4% of the sample is taken by the ten largest. Sequencing input: blood. Receptor source: a human donor in good health. The donor label of this sample is uncertain.

This chain joins TRBV6-2 or TRBV6-3 and TRBJ2-6; no clear D. From germline, CDR1 is MNHEY and CDR2 SVGEGT. The CDR3 runs to 14 residues. V was trimmed by 4 bases and J by 0 bases, leaving 4 bases between them. The chain's CDR3 is CASSFLSGANVLTF. The CDR3, as DNA: TGTGCCAGCAGTTTTCTCTCTGGGGCCAACGTCCTGACTTTC.

The rearrangement uses TRBV13 and TRBJ2-7, with 9 nucleotides matching TRBD1. Looked up from germline, CDR1 is PRHDT and CDR2 is FYEKMQ (reference sequence). The CDR3 is made up of 17 amino acids. With 4 bases clipped from V and 5 bases from J, the junction kept 15 bases outside the gene matches. The CDR3 DNA reads as TGTGCCAGCAGCTCCAGAACAGGGGGCGACGATTTGGACGAGCAGTACTTC. Amino acids: CASSSRTGGDDLDEQYF.

The chain combines TRBV15 with TRBJ1-5; unclear D gene. V lost 0 bases and J lost 10, with 10 bases in between. This CDR3 region has 13 residues. Germline V CDR1 and CDR2: LNHNV, YYDKDF (reference sequence). CDR3 DNA: TGTGCCACCAGCAGAGATTTTTTAGGCCCCCAGCATTTT. This sequence encodes CATSRDFLGPQHF.

CDR3 nucleotide sequence: TGTGCCAGCCGAACCACAGGGGGCGGTTCACCCCTCCACTTT. This codes for CASRTTGGGSPLHF. This chain links TRBV19 with TRBJ1-6; 9 nucleotides match TRBD1. There are 14 residues in the CDR3. CDR1 is LNHDA, CDR2 SQIVND, per germline (reference sequence). The ends lost 9 bases at V and 9 bases at J; junction bases unmatched: 9. Supplemented by reference TRBV19 and TRBJ1-6, the full variable domain reads DGGITQSPKYLFRKEGQNVTLSCEQNLNHDAMYWYRQDPGQGLRLIYYSQIVNDFQKGDIAEGYSVSREKKESFPLTVTSAQKNPTAFYLCASRTTGGGSPLHFGNGTRLTVT.

This clone appeared once. The J gene is TRBJ2-7, the V gene TRBV27; possible D gene TRBD1, 6 bases. This CDR3 has 14 residues. CDR1 MNHEY and CDR2 SMNVEV come from the germline V gene (reference sequence). Trimming left V 5 bases short and J 2 bases short, with 13 bases between. The DNA for the CDR3 is TGTGCCAGCAGTCTCCAGGGGAACCCCTACGAGCAGTACTTC. Its translation: CASSLQGNPYEQYF.